The next 2 T cell receptor beta chains were all read from a single sample in a study of identical twins. TCRdb redid the calling of the 5' RACE reads with MiXCR, one entry per CDR3 protein. The table lists about 530,000 distinct CDR3 sequences, 20% to 25% of them singletons. This same sample was also part of a study on yellow fever vaccine responses in identical twins.

The sample consisted of CD4+ T cells sorted from blood. The receptor set was obtained from a young woman in good health.

In this sample, this clonotype turned up a few times. The chain employs TRBV20-1 and TRBJ2-6; D not resolved. The CDR3 contains 15 residues. Germline values: CDR1 DFQATT, CDR2 SNEGSKA (reference sequence). V was pared by 3 bases and J by 4 bases, with 13 bases between. The CDR3 reads CSARAPTTGANVLTF. In nucleotides, the CDR3 is TGCAGTGCTAGGGCCCCAACCACCGGGGCCAACGTCCTGACTTTC.

V usage is TRBV12-5 and J usage is TRBJ2-3, with D unresolved. In germline, CDR1 is LGHNT, CDR2 FRNRAP. Trimming left V 3 bases short and J 2 bases short, with 12 bases between. The CDR3 covers 15 residues. CDR3 in amino acids: CASGFFSGVTDTQYF. Written as DNA, the CDR3 is TGTGCTAGTGGTTTTTTTTCGGGCGTCACAGATACGCAGTATTTT.